This T cell receptor beta chain was profiled in a study of cytomegalovirus exposure and HLA in healthy donors. Study in general: Unique TCRs numbering some 77 million, obtained from HLA-typed donors, made up an early data release. Overall study results and limits: It was approximately 160 TCR beta chains that were listed as cytomegalovirus-associated. Reportedly, cytomegalovirus status was diagnosed with high sensitivity and specificity.

A remark on this clone: Its antigen is as yet unknown.

Each of the donors was a healthy bone marrow donor. PCR primers comprised 60 Vbeta and 13 Jbeta primers. Generated by immunoSEQ multiplex PCR, the TCRdb table keeps only in-frame clones and is missing some. The sample lists about 120,000 clones; roughly 80% were seen once. This clonotype was sampled from a man aged 55 to 70 in good health and CMV-seropositive. The material sequenced was PBMCs.

CDR3 in amino acids: CASSLDSTYNSPLHF. The CDR3 DNA reads TGTGCCAGCAGCTTAGATTCGACTTATAATTCACCCCTCCACTTT. The gene calls are TRBV11-2 and TRBJ1-6; D call uncertain. The germline V gene encodes CDR1 SGHAT and CDR2 FQNNGV. CDR3 length: 15 residues. The ends were cut back, 0 bases at V and 4 bases at J, with 7 bases in the middle.